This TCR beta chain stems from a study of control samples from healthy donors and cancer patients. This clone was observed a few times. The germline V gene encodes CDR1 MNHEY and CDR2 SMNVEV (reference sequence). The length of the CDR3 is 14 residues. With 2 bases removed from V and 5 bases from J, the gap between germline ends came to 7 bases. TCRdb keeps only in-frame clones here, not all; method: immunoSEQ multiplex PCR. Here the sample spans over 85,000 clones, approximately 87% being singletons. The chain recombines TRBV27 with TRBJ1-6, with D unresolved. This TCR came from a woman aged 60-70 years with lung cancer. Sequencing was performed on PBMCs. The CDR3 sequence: CASSLRRDNSPLHF. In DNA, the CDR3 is TGTGCCAGCAGTTTAAGACGGGATAATTCACCCCTCCACTTT.